Listed here are 16 T cell receptor beta chains from one sample, sequenced in a study of cytomegalovirus exposure and HLA in healthy donors. The table came from immunoSEQ multiplex PCR; TCRdb's copy has only in-frame clones and leaves some out. The sample contains 60,000 or so clones, around 90% of which appear only once. Material for sequencing was PBMCs. The receptors were sampled from a man aged 18 to 29 in good health and CMV-seronegative.

The chain employs TRBV28 and TRBJ2-5, with TRBD2 matching over 7 bases. CDR1 is MDHEN and CDR2 is SYDVKM in the germline V gene. This CDR3 spans 14 amino acids. The V gene end was trimmed by 8 bases and the J gene end by 4 bases; junction bases not matched to a gene: 10. The chain's CDR3 is CASRPQRDGETQYF. The CDR3 DNA reads as TGTGCCAGCCGCCCCCAGCGGGATGGAGAGACCCAGTACTTC.

This sequence joins TRBV6-5 and TRBJ1-5, with D perhaps TRBD1 (5 bases). V lost 0 bases and J lost 9, with 12 bases in between. Germline V gene data show CDR1 as MNHEY and CDR2 as SVGAGI. This CDR3 has 14 amino acids. DNA of the CDR3: TGTGCCAGCAGTTACTCGGCAGGGAATGCGCCCCAGCATTTT. It translates to CASSYSAGNAPQHF.

The V gene is TRBV7-3, the J gene TRBJ1-1; D ambiguous. Germline-derived CDR1 and CDR2 are SGHTA and FQGTGA. CDR3 length: 14 residues. With 4 bases removed from V and 2 bases from J, the gap between germline ends came to 11 bases. Here the CDR3 DNA reads TGTGCCAGCAGCTCCGGGATTGGAAACACTGAAGCTTTCTTT. This codes for CASSSGIGNTEAFF.

The genes are TRBV15 and TRBJ1-4; 12 bases map to TRBD1. CDR3 length: 20 residues. Per germline, CDR1 LNHNV and CDR2 YYDKDF (reference sequence). J gave up 3 bases and V 2 bases, and 13 bases lay outside the gene matches. The DNA of the CDR3 is TGTGCCACCAGCAGACACGGGGGACCGGGACAGGGGGCGGCTAATGAAAAACTGTTTTTT. It yields the protein CATSRHGGPGQGAANEKLFF. Drawing the rest from reference TRBV15 and TRBJ1-4, the complete variable domain is DAMVIQNPRYQVTQFGKPVTLSCSQTLNHNVMYWYQQKSSQAPKLLFHYYDKDFNNEADTPDNFQSRRPNTSFCFLDIRSPGLGDTAMYLCATSRHGGPGQGAANEKLFFGSGTQLSVL.

DNA for the CDR3: TGTGCCAGCTCACCAAAAAGCCAGGGATTAGGTGAAAAACTGTTTTTT. It is translated as CASSPKSQGLGEKLFF. This sequence joins TRBV18 and TRBJ1-4, with D maybe TRBD1 (5 bases). The germline V gene encodes CDR1 KGHSH and CDR2 LQKENI. The CDR3 runs 16 residues. The V end was cut by 2 bases, the J end by 7 bases, with 17 bases between.

This clone was counted only a few times. The V and J genes are TRBV19 and TRBJ1-1, with TRBD1 identical over 8 bases. The CDR3 has 14 residues. V shed 7 bases and J 7 bases; nucleotides not matched to a gene: 11. Germline V gene data show CDR1 as LNHDA and CDR2 as SQIVND (reference sequence). The CDR3: CASTSRTGRSEAFF. The CDR3 coding sequence is TGTGCCAGTACCTCACGGACAGGGCGAAGTGAAGCTTTCTTT.

This clone was detected only once. The junction and the germline gene differ at one end; a read error may be behind it. J is TRBJ1-1 and V is TRBV7-7; possible D gene TRBD1, 5 bases. This CDR3 is built from 18 residues. The V gene's germline CDR1 is SSHAT and CDR2 FNYEAQ (reference sequence). The CDR3 region is CASSLFPTVMVGDTEAFF. CDR3 in DNA: TGTGCTAGCAGCTTATTCCCGACGGTTATGGTAGGGGACACTGAAGCTTTCTTT.

The rearrangement uses TRBV7-2 and TRBJ2-7, with a tentative D call TRBD2 (5 bases). The CDR3 is made up of 14 amino acids. Germline lookup yields CDR1 SGHTA and CDR2 FQGNSA. Deletions cut 3 bases from V and 0 bases from J, with 9 bases between. The CDR3 is CASSLSRDSYEQYF. CDR3 DNA sequence: TGTGCCAGCAGCTTGAGTCGGGACTCCTACGAGCAGTACTTC. The full variable domain, completed using reference TRBV7-2 and TRBJ2-7, is GAGVSQSPSNKVTEKGKDVELRCDPISGHTALYWYRQSLGQGLEFLIYFQGNSAPDKSGLPSDRFSAERTGGSVSTLTIQRTQQEDSAVYLCASSLSRDSYEQYFGPGTRLTVT.

The chain uses TRBV5-4 and TRBJ2-1; 7 nucleotides match TRBD2. The CDR3 extends over 14 amino acids. The junction had 6 bases not matched to a gene; V was cut back by 2 bases and J by 7 bases. CDR1 is SGHNT, CDR2 YYREEE, per germline (reference sequence). CDR3 nucleotides: TGTGCCAGCAGCTTAGGCAGGGAGGGGAATGAGCAGTTCTTC. This translates into CASSLGREGNEQFF. The entire variable domain, with the rest obtained from reference TRBV5-4 and TRBJ2-1, is as follows: ETGVTQSPTHLIKTRGQQVTLRCSSQSGHNTVSWYQQALGQGPQFIFQYYREEENGRGNFPPRFSGLQFPNYSSELNVNALELDDSALYLCASSLGREGNEQFFGPGTRLTVL.

The chain combines TRBV11-3 with TRBJ2-1, with 8 bases lining up with TRBD1. The J segment lost 4 bases and the V segment lost 2 bases, leaving 10 bases of the junction unmatched. The CDR3 spans 17 residues. CDR1 and CDR2 from the germline V gene are SGHNT and YENEEA. As DNA, the CDR3 is TGTGCCAGCAGCTTAAGTCAGTCGGGACAGGTATACAATGAGCAGTTCTTC. Its translation is CASSLSQSGQVYNEQFF.

The rearrangement joins TRBV5-4 to TRBJ1-2; 12 bases fit TRBD1. V lost 1 base to trimming and J lost 7 bases; unmatched junction nucleotides: 14. Germline-derived CDR1 and CDR2 are SGHNT and YYREEE (reference sequence). The CDR3 contains 18 residues. DNA of the CDR3: TGTGCCAGCAGCTTGCTACCGGGACAGGGGGCCGGTTTGGGTGGCTACACCTTC. It encodes CASSLLPGQGAGLGGYTF.

The genes are TRBV28 and TRBJ2-7; 7 bases are a match to TRBD1. V lost 3 bases and J lost 1; bases outside the gene matches: 6. CDR3 size: 15 residues. Germline CDR1 MDHEN, CDR2 SYDVKM. The CDR3: CASSLTGTESYEQYF. DNA of the CDR3: TGTGCCAGCAGTTTGACCGGGACAGAATCCTACGAGCAGTACTTC.

The CDR3, as DNA: TGTGCCAGCAGCCAAGATTTTGGACACGGAGAGACCCAGTACTTC. Protein: CASSQDFGHGETQYF. This chain uses TRBV14 with TRBJ2-5, with D perhaps TRBD1 (5 bases). CDR3 length equals 15 residues. CDR1 and CDR2 (germline): SGHDN, FVKESK. V dropped 0 bases and J dropped 4 bases, with 12 bases sitting between them.

The chain couples TRBV6-1 to TRBJ1-1; perhaps TRBD1 as D (6 bases). The CDR3 covers 12 residues. The germline V gene encodes CDR1 MNHNS and CDR2 SASEGT. V was shortened by 8 bases and J by 4 bases, with 11 bases between the two germline ends. CDR3 DNA: TGTGCCAGCTTTTCAGGGGTCACTGAAGCTTTCTTT. Its translation is CASFSGVTEAFF.

J is TRBJ1-1 and V is TRBV5-5, with a tentative D call TRBD1 (5 bases). The CDR3 loop spans 15 amino acids. CDR1 and CDR2 (germline): SGHKS, YYEKEE (reference sequence). Deletions cut 4 bases from V and 2 bases from J, with 15 bases between. CDR3 amino acids: CASSMGRQRNTEAFF. The CDR3 bases are TGTGCCAGCAGCATGGGGAGACAGAGAAACACTGAAGCTTTCTTT.

This sequence joins TRBV25-1 and TRBJ2-7; tentatively, D is TRBD1 (6 bases). The V and J ends lost 8 bases and 5 bases respectively, with 13 bases between them. The CDR3 spans 12 residues. Germline-derived CDR1 and CDR2 are MGHDK and SYGVNS. This chain's CDR3 is CASGTKNDEQYF. CDR3 in DNA: TGTGCCAGCGGGACAAAGAATGACGAGCAGTACTTC.